The 22 T cell receptor beta chains below all came from one sample that was sequenced in a study of cytomegalovirus exposure and HLA in healthy donors. TCRdb's copy holds only in-frame clones and misses some; the assay was immunoSEQ multiplex PCR. Among around 300,000 clones listed, just over 85% were seen once. The source material was PBMCs. The receptors shown here come from a woman under 30 in good health and CMV-seronegative.

Notes on this clone: This sample includes further DNA sequences coding for the same CDR3. The V gene is TRBV30, the J gene TRBJ1-5, with D unresolved. V lost 0 bases and J 4 bases, leaving 7 bases between the germline ends. The CDR3 sequence is 13 residues long. Germline CDR1 is GTSNPN and CDR2 is SVGIG (reference sequence). The CDR3: CAWSVRGNQPQHF. The CDR3 bases are TGTGCCTGGAGTGTTCGGGGAAATCAGCCCCAGCATTTT.

V is TRBV9 and J is TRBJ2-7, with a weak D call TRBD1 (6 bases). The CDR3 consists of 15 residues. Germline CDR1 is SGDLS and CDR2 is YYNGEE. Trimming removed 0 bases from V and 1 base from J, with 11 bases in between. The CDR3 bases are TGTGCCAGCAGCGTAGGGCAGGGGAAGTCCTACGAGCAGTACTTC. It encodes CASSVGQGKSYEQYF.

This chain links TRBV6-5 with TRBJ1-1; D gene ambiguous. There are 13 residues in the CDR3. Trimming cost V 2 bases and J 0 bases, with 4 bases left between them. Germline lookup yields CDR1 MNHEY and CDR2 SVGAGI. The CDR3 is CASSYLVNTEAFF. CDR3 DNA: TGTGCCAGCAGTTACCTAGTGAACACTGAAGCTTTCTTT.

The V gene is TRBV30, the J gene TRBJ1-2; TRBD1 aligns across 9 bases. Germline V gene sequence: CDR1 GTSNPN, CDR2 SVGIG (reference sequence). V was clipped by 3 bases and J by 0 bases; unmatched bases: 8. The CDR3 covers 16 residues. In DNA, the CDR3 is TGTGCCTGGAGCGGGGACAGGGACCGCTCTAACTATGGCTACACCTTC. This sequence encodes CAWSGDRDRSNYGYTF.

The chain uses TRBV9 and TRBJ2-7, with 10 bases identical to TRBD2. This CDR3 has 15 residues. Trimming took 4 bases from V and 6 from J; bases not matched to a gene: 10. Germline CDR1 reads SGDLS; CDR2 reads YYNGEE. The CDR3 coding sequence is TGTGCCAGCAGCCCCCATGGGACTAGCGAAGGCGAGCAGTACTTC. It translates to CASSPHGTSEGEQYF.

This clone was detected only a few times. V and J are TRBV2 and TRBJ1-5; D uncertain. CDR1 SNHLY and CDR2 FYNNEI come from the germline V gene. V was clipped by 7 bases and J by 5 bases, with 12 bases between them. The CDR3 length is 13 residues. CDR3 protein: CASTGLRDQPQHF. The CDR3 region has the DNA TGTGCCAGCACCGGGTTGAGGGATCAGCCCCAGCATTTT. Using reference TRBV2 and TRBJ1-5 for the parts outside the CDR3, the full variable domain is EPEVTQTPSHQVTQMGQEVILRCVPISNHLYFYWYRQILGQKVEFLVSFYNNEISEKSEIFDDQFSVERPDGSNFTLKIRSTKLEDSAMYFCASTGLRDQPQHFGDGTRLSIL.

The table lists this clone with a few counts. The chain is built from TRBV27 and TRBJ1-2; weak D call: TRBD1 (5 bases). Germline CDR1 reads MNHEY; CDR2 reads SMNVEV (reference sequence). Trimming pared 3 bases from V and 4 bases from J, leaving 12 bases between. There are 14 residues in the CDR3. As DNA, the CDR3 is TGTGCCAGCAGTTTTTCCCAGGGTCGCTATGGCTACACCTTC. Translation gives CASSFSQGRYGYTF.

The J gene is TRBJ1-1, the V gene TRBV4-1; a possible D gene is TRBD1 (6 bases). The CDR3 sequence is 18 residues long. Trimming stripped 1 base from V and 12 bases from J, with 30 bases between. Germline values: CDR1 MGHRA, CDR2 YSYEKL. CDR3 amino acids: CASSQAGDYEALFRLSFF. The CDR3 DNA follows: TGCGCCAGCAGCCAAGCAGGGGACTATGAAGCTCTATTTCGTTTGTCTTTCTTT.

This clone was seen just once. The genes are TRBV4-1 and TRBJ2-7; 7 bases match TRBD1. Germline lookup yields CDR1 MGHRA and CDR2 YSYEKL. This CDR3 region has 14 residues. V trimming: 7 bases; J trimming: 5 bases; junction bases outside the gene matches: 11. CDR3 in DNA: TGCGCCAGCAAGAACCCGGGACAGATCCACGAGCAGTACTTC. Translating it yields CASKNPGQIHEQYF.

V and J are TRBV5-1 and TRBJ2-5, with TRBD1 identical over 8 bases. Trimming removed 3 bases from V and 5 bases from J; junction bases left unmatched: 6. Germline CDR1 and CDR2: SGHRS and YFSETQ. The CDR3 is 14 residues long. As DNA, the CDR3 is TGCGCCAGCAGCTCACCGGGACAGGCGGAGACCCAGTACTTC. This codes for CASSSPGQAETQYF.

The chain has TRBV5-4 and TRBJ2-5; D is undetermined. The V and J ends lost 4 bases and 5 bases respectively, with 15 bases between them. The CDR3 loop spans 14 amino acids. Germline V CDR1 and CDR2: SGHNT, YYREEE (reference sequence). In DNA form, the CDR3 reads TGTGCCAGCAGCCCGGCTAGGTTGGATGAGACCCAGTACTTC. Protein product: CASSPARLDETQYF.

The rearrangement links TRBV6-5 to TRBJ2-7, with 10 bases matching TRBD1. Germline V gene lookup returns CDR1 MNHEY and CDR2 SVGAGI. The CDR3 loop spans 15 amino acids. Unmatched junction bases numbered 5, after V lost 6 bases and J lost 0 bases. This CDR3 is CASSRQGASSYEQYF. The CDR3 DNA sequence: TGTGCCAGCAGCAGACAGGGGGCGAGCTCCTACGAGCAGTACTTC.

This clone appeared once. This chain links TRBV18 with TRBJ1-1, with a tentative D call TRBD1 (5 bases). In germline, CDR1 is KGHSH, CDR2 LQKENI. V dropped 6 bases and J dropped 6 bases, with 23 bases sitting between them. This CDR3 has 16 residues. CDR3 region: CASSLMRRDLGAEAFF. CDR3 DNA: TGTGCCAGCTCCCTAATGAGACGGGACTTAGGGGCTGAAGCTTTCTTT.

V usage is TRBV5-1 and J usage is TRBJ1-2, with a tentative D call TRBD1 (5 bases). From germline, CDR1 is SGHRS and CDR2 YFSETQ. V was shortened by 7 bases and J by 4 bases, with 20 bases between the two germline ends. There are 15 residues in the CDR3. The CDR3 loop reads CASREGPVQGYGYTF. As DNA, the CDR3 is TGCGCCAGCCGGGAGGGGCCCGTCCAAGGCTATGGCTACACCTTC.

The chain recombines TRBV5-1 with TRBJ1-2; TRBD1 aligns across 8 bases. The trim removed 5 bases at V and 8 bases at J, leaving 8 bases unmatched. Germline loops: CDR1 SGHRS, CDR2 YFSETQ. The CDR3 is 13 amino acids. The CDR3 DNA reads as TGCGCCAGCAGGCGGACAGGGACGATAGGCTACACCTTC. Amino acids: CASRRTGTIGYTF.

The chain has TRBV4-1 and TRBJ2-7, with D perhaps TRBD2 (6 bases). Trimming took 4 bases from V and 1 from J, leaving 17 bases between them. In germline, CDR1 is MGHRA, CDR2 YSYEKL. There are 16 residues in the CDR3. CDR3 in DNA: TGCGCCAGCAGCCCCCCTCCCGGGAGAAGGTCCTACGAGCAGTACTTC. Translated, it gives CASSPPPGRRSYEQYF.

This chain joins TRBV5-1 and TRBJ1-5; 8 nucleotides match TRBD1. Germline CDR1 is SGHRS and CDR2 is YFSETQ. V was clipped by 4 bases and J by 8 bases; unmatched bases: 8. The CDR3 covers 14 residues. The CDR3 loop is CASSPRQGMEPQHF. The DNA of the CDR3 is TGCGCCAGCAGCCCCAGACAGGGGATGGAGCCCCAGCATTTT.

This rearrangement joins TRBV5-1 to TRBJ2-7; tentatively, D is TRBD2 (6 bases). CDR1 is SGHRS and CDR2 is YFSETQ in the germline V gene. This CDR3 has 14 residues. V lost 1 base and J 3 bases, leaving 11 bases between the germline ends. CDR3 nucleotides: TGCGCCAGCAGCTTGTACGACGGGAGCTACGAGCAGTACTTC. Its protein is CASSLYDGSYEQYF.

This chain uses TRBV4-1 with TRBJ2-1; D unresolved. Per germline, CDR1 MGHRA and CDR2 YSYEKL. CDR3 length equals 14 residues. V was cut by 1 base and J by 4 bases, with 8 bases left in between. CDR3 nucleotide sequence: TGCGCCAGCAGCCAAGTTCGGAGATACAATGAGCAGTTCTTC. Residues: CASSQVRRYNEQFF.

CDR3 in amino acids: CASSVASGSFYEQYF. The CDR3 DNA reads as TGTGCCAGCAGTGTGGCTAGCGGGAGTTTCTACGAGCAGTACTTC. The chain combines TRBV2 with TRBJ2-7, with TRBD2 identical over 10 bases. This CDR3 has 15 residues. Trimming took 4 bases from V and 3 from J; bases not matched to a gene: 6. Germline V gene data show CDR1 as SNHLY and CDR2 as FYNNEI.

This chain links TRBV7-8 with TRBJ1-2, with a weak D call TRBD1 (5 bases). This CDR3 contains 14 residues. Per the germline V gene, CDR1 is SGHVS and CDR2 is FQNEAQ. V was cut by 1 base and J by 6 bases, with 12 bases left in between. The CDR3 loop is CASSLDWGSDGYTF. In nucleotides, the CDR3 is TGTGCCAGCAGCTTAGATTGGGGCTCTGATGGCTACACCTTC.

The count of this clone is one. The chain joins TRBV29-1 to TRBJ1-1; 9 bases fit TRBD1. Germline V gives CDR1 SQVTM, CDR2 ANQGSEA. J was trimmed by 7 bases and V by 5 bases; bases with no gene match: 8. This CDR3 region has 13 residues. In DNA, the CDR3 is TGCAGCGTTTTATGGACAGGGGAGAGTGAAGCTTTCTTT. Translation gives CSVLWTGESEAFF.